Shown below are 10 T cell receptor beta chains from a single sample sequenced in a study of cytotoxic CD8 clonotypes in ibrutinib-treated CLL. TCRdb's table, derived via immunoSEQ multiplex PCR, lists solely in-frame clones and lacks some. The data show about 130,000 clones, around four fifths seen once. Sequences were derived from PBMCs, sampled after 24 months of ibrutinib treatment. These receptors originate from a human donor with chronic lymphocytic leukemia.

This rearrangement joins TRBV19 to TRBJ1-6, with a tentative D call TRBD1 (6 bases). Germline loops: CDR1 LNHDA, CDR2 SQIVND (reference sequence). V was shortened by 3 bases and J by 5 bases, with 17 bases between the two germline ends. This CDR3 spans 17 amino acids. The CDR3 DNA is TGTGCCAGTAGTATCCGGTTGGGGGCGTACGATAATTCACCCCTCCACTTT. Its protein is CASSIRLGAYDNSPLHF.

V and J are TRBV18 and TRBJ1-1; D not resolved. The germline CDR1 and CDR2 sequences are KGHSH and LQKENI. The CDR3 runs 14 residues. V gave up 0 bases and J gave up 6 bases, with 11 bases separating them. Here the CDR3 reads CASSPPSRRAEAFF. DNA for the CDR3: TGTGCCAGCTCACCACCGTCAAGACGCGCTGAAGCTTTCTTT.

The chain combines TRBV9 with TRBJ1-5; D is unclear. V was cut by 0 bases and J by 3 bases, with 4 bases left in between. Germline CDR1 reads SGDLS; CDR2 reads YYNGEE. The CDR3 has 13 amino acids. CDR3 in DNA: TGTGCCAGCAGCGTAGGGCCCAATCAGCCCCAGCATTTT. Amino acids: CASSVGPNQPQHF.

The V gene is TRBV6-6, the J gene TRBJ1-5; D unclear. V was shortened by 7 bases and J by 5 bases, with 12 bases between the two germline ends. Germline V gene sequence: CDR1 MNHNY, CDR2 SVGAGI (reference sequence). The CDR3 length is 13 residues. The CDR3 coding sequence is TGTGCCAGCAAAGATGAGACGCATCAGCCCCAGCATTTT. Residues: CASKDETHQPQHF.

The V and J genes are TRBV5-4 and TRBJ1-2; D perhaps matches TRBD1 (6 bases). The V end lost 0 bases, the J end lost 5 bases, and 14 bases lay between the germline ends. The V gene's germline CDR1 is SGHNT and CDR2 YYREEE (reference sequence). The CDR3 totals 15 residues. The chain's CDR3 is CASSLEGGGAYGYTF. The DNA of the CDR3 is TGTGCCAGCAGCTTGGAAGGAGGGGGAGCGTATGGCTACACCTTC.

In this sample, this clone turned up many times. The rearrangement joins TRBV7-2 to TRBJ1-4; 9 bases map to TRBD1. J lost 6 bases, V lost 5 bases, and 4 bases had no gene match. The CDR3 runs 14 residues. The germline V gene encodes CDR1 SGHTA and CDR2 FQGNSA. CDR3 residues: CASSTGDRDEKLFF. The CDR3 DNA sequence: TGTGCCAGCAGCACGGGGGACAGGGATGAAAAACTGTTTTTT.

This clone is a singleton in its sample. The V and J genes are TRBV5-4 and TRBJ2-3; D remains unclear. This CDR3 has 13 residues. Looked up from germline, CDR1 is SGHNT and CDR2 is YYREEE (reference sequence). The V and J ends lost 4 bases and 2 bases respectively, with 8 bases between them. CDR3 coding DNA: TGTGCCAGCAGCCGCGCCCCCACAGATACGCAGTATTTT. Amino acid sequence: CASSRAPTDTQYF.

The chain is built from TRBV5-1 and TRBJ2-3, with unresolved D. The CDR3 totals 14 residues. Germline CDR1 is SGHRS and CDR2 is YFSETQ. Trimming left V 1 base short and J 4 bases short, with 10 bases between. CDR3 in amino acids: CASSLRALADTQYF. The CDR3 bases are TGCGCCAGCAGCTTGAGGGCGCTAGCAGATACGCAGTATTTT.

This chain connects TRBV6-4 to TRBJ2-2, with D hard to call. V lost 1 base to trimming and J lost 5 bases, with 2 bases between them. Germline CDR1 and CDR2: MRHNA and SNTAGT. The CDR3 consists of 12 residues. As DNA, the CDR3 is TGTGCCAGCAGTGACTTGACCGGGGAGCTGTTTTTT. Translated, it gives CASSDLTGELFF.

The CDR3 region is CASRGLSGAGDTQYF. In DNA form, the CDR3 reads TGTGCCAGCAGGGGCCTTAGCGGGGCGGGGGATACGCAGTATTTT. The chain is built from TRBV2 and TRBJ2-3; TRBD2 aligns across 8 bases. The CDR3 sequence is 15 residues long. Germline CDR1 SNHLY, CDR2 FYNNEI. V trimming: 6 bases; J trimming: 6 bases; junction bases outside the gene matches: 11.